Listed here is a single T cell receptor beta chain. Its antigen is not known. This same CDR3 is encoded by further DNA sequences in the sample. The CDR3 totals 15 residues. The V gene's germline CDR1 is SGHDT and CDR2 YYEEEE. V was trimmed by 0 bases and J by 0 bases, leaving 7 bases between them. Here immunoSEQ multiplex PCR was the method, and the copy in TCRdb shows in-frame clones only, minus some. Among fewer than 1 million clones listed, about 97% were seen once. Terminally differentiated effector memory CD45RA+ cells were excluded from the naive CD8 cells, which were CD45RO-negative and positively selected for CCR7. This sample was included in a study of shared clonotypes between healthy human individuals. Broader study findings: Researchers sampled blood only, noting tissue repertoires likely differ. The low donor count limited represented genetic and exposure-history diversity. Clonotype sharing among donors was expected to depend on sequencing depth.

Material: naive CD8+ T cells sorted from blood. The receptor was isolated from a man under 40 in good health. The rearrangement uses TRBV5-6 and TRBJ1-5; D call uncertain. CDR3 nucleotide sequence: TGTGCCAGCAGCTTGGGGCTATATAGCAATCAGCCCCAGCATTTT. Its protein is CASSLGLYSNQPQHF.